These T cell receptor beta chains were read from a single sample in a study of OX40 agonist ivuxolimab in advanced cancers. Measured with immunoSEQ multiplex PCR; TCRdb has only the in-frame clones, and not every one. This sample has some 10,000 clones, with about four fifths found just once. The specimen comprised CD4+ or CD8+ T cells sorted from blood, sampled in a trial of the OX40 agonist ivuxolimab. Every receptor here comes from an adult with an advanced solid tumor such as melanoma, head and neck, liver or kidney cancer. Both conserved end residues are part of each CDR3. The D gene is left open where the match is weak. Clone size is stated in some rows and not others, as once, few, many or a class when expanded.

>.|TRBV6-1|TRBJ1-3|.
CASREGSGNTIYF
TGTGCCAGCAGGGAGGGGTCTGGAAACACCATATATTTT
>.|TRBV4-1|TRBJ2-7|.
CASSHPMGGTYEQYF
TGCGCCAGCAGCCACCCGATGGGCGGGACATACGAGCAGTACTTC
>.|TRBV11-2|TRBJ2-3|.
CASSLDHTTQYF
TGTGCCAGCAGCTTAGACCATACTACGCAGTATTTT
>.|TRBV7-9|TRBJ2-1|.
CASSFSDPGVDEQFF
TGTGCCAGCAGCTTTAGTGACCCGGGGGTCGATGAGCAGTTCTTC
>.|TRBV28|TRBJ1-1|.
CASSFIENTEAFF
TGTGCCAGCAGTTTCATAGAGAACACTGAAGCTTTCTTT
>.|TRBV6-5|TRBJ2-1|.
CASRGGNEQFF
TGTGCCAGCAGGGGGGGCAATGAGCAGTTCTTC
>TRBD2|TRBV28|TRBJ2-7|once
CASREWGSGGLSSYEQYF
TGTGCCAGTCGAGAATGGGGGAGCGGGGGGCTCAGCTCCTACGAGCAGTACTTC
>.|TRBV27|TRBJ2-3|.
CASSLWSIATDTQYF
TGTGCCAGCAGTCTTTGGTCGATTGCCACAGATACGCAGTATTTT
>TRBD1|TRBV29-1|TRBJ2-2|.
CSVPYTGTGGATKNTGELFF
TGCAGCGTCCCATACACCGGGACAGGGGGCGCAACTAAGAACACCGGGGAGCTGTTTTTT
>.|TRBV11-2|TRBJ2-1|.
CASSSGGYVMPEQFF
TGTGCCAGCAGCTCCGGGGGTTACGTCATGCCTGAGCAGTTCTTC
>TRBD2|TRBV19|TRBJ2-7|.
CASSLTSGEAYEQYF
TGTGCCAGTAGTTTGACTAGCGGAGAAGCCTACGAGCAGTACTTC
>TRBD2|TRBV7-9|TRBJ2-1|.
CASSLSGRAFNEQFF
TGTGCCAGCAGCTTATCCGGGAGGGCCTTCAATGAGCAGTTCTTC
>.|TRBV25-1|TRBJ1-1|.
CASSQGEGTEAFF
TGTGCCAGCAGTCAGGGAGAGGGCACTGAAGCTTTCTTT
>.|TRBV5-6|TRBJ2-4|.
CASSLIGGKNIQYF
TGTGCCAGCAGCTTAATAGGGGGCAAAAACATTCAGTACTTC
>.|TRBV1|TRBJ1-5|.
CTSSQDLGPIGCNQPQHF
TGCACCAGCAGCCAAGATCTCGGGCCCATAGGATGCAATCAGCCCCAGCATTTT
>.|TRBV7-8|TRBJ2-7|.
CASSLGQGNEQYF
TGTGCCAGCAGTTTGGGGCAGGGGAACGAGCAGTACTTC
>TRBD1|TRBV7-9|TRBJ2-2|.
CASPQGASRANTGELFF
TGTGCCAGCCCCCAGGGGGCTAGTCGGGCGAACACCGGGGAGCTGTTTTTT
>.|TRBV28|TRBJ1-4|.
CASSYLGVEKLFF
TGTGCCAGCAGTTACCTAGGGGTGGAAAAACTGTTTTTT
>TRBD1|TRBV19|TRBJ1-4|once
CASSIERDRVPLGEKLFF
TGTGCCAGTAGTATAGAGCGGGACAGGGTGCCCCTTGGTGAAAAACTGTTTTTT
>TRBD1|TRBV6-6|TRBJ1-2|.
CASSYSAGGYGYTF
TGTGCCAGCAGTTACAGCGCAGGGGGCTATGGCTACACCTTC
>.|TRBV27|TRBJ1-1|.
CASSRGGAGTEAFF
TGTGCCAGCAGTCGTGGGGGGGCAGGGACTGAAGCTTTCTTT
>.|TRBV9|TRBJ2-7|.
CASSGQYYSEQYF
TGTGCCAGCAGCGGACAGTATTACAGCGAGCAGTACTTC
>.|TRBV4-1|TRBJ1-1|.
CASSQVEGLNTEAFF
TGCGCCAGCAGCCAAGTGGAGGGTTTGAACACTGAAGCTTTCTTT
>.|TRBV10-3|TRBJ1-1|.
CAISEKVGANTEAFF
TGTGCCATCAGTGAAAAGGTGGGCGCGAACACTGAAGCTTTCTTT
>.|TRBV25-1|TRBJ2-1|.
CASSEFAASNEQFF
TGTGCCAGCAGTGAATTTGCAGCGTCTAATGAGCAGTTCTTC
>.|TRBV4-3|TRBJ1-6|.
CASSQQSNSPLHF
TGCGCCAGCAGCCAACAGTCTAATTCACCCCTCCACTTT
>TRBD1|TRBV18|TRBJ1-4|.
CASSPRPGQSAEKLFF
TGTGCCAGCTCACCACGTCCGGGACAGTCGGCTGAAAAACTGTTTTTT
>.|TRBV27|TRBJ2-4|.
CASSLSFSGLAKNIQYF
TGTGCCAGCAGTTTATCCTTTTCTGGGCTAGCCAAAAACATTCAGTACTTC
>.|TRBV4-1|TRBJ2-3|medium-sized
CASSQVPEDTQYF
TGCGCCAGCAGCCAAGTACCAGAAGATACGCAGTATTTT
>.|TRBV7-9|TRBJ2-3|.
CASSSTGTDTQYF
TGTGCCAGCAGCTCCACCGGCACAGATACGCAGTATTTT
>.|TRBV4-3|TRBJ2-7|.
CASSQVGSGTYEQYF
TGCGCCAGCAGCCAAGTAGGATCAGGGACCTACGAGCAGTACTTC
>.|TRBV9|TRBJ1-2|few
CASSVVDSSNYGYTF
TGTGCCAGCAGCGTAGTAGACAGCTCGAACTATGGCTACACCTTC
>TRBD1|TRBV30|TRBJ2-3|.
CAWTDRGRYMDTQYF
TGTGCCTGGACCGACAGGGGGCGGTACATGGATACGCAGTATTTT
>TRBD1|TRBV4-3|TRBJ2-7|.
CASSQAPDRAYPKTNEQYF
TGCGCCAGCAGCCAAGCCCCGGACAGGGCTTATCCGAAAACCAACGAGCAGTACTTC
>TRBD2|TRBV6-1|TRBJ2-3|.
CASTPTSGSTDTQYF
TGTGCCAGCACCCCGACTAGCGGAAGCACAGATACGCAGTATTTT
>.|TRBV7-9|TRBJ1-2|.
CASSRELDSYGYTF
TGCGCCAGCAGCCGGGAGTTGGACAGCTATGGCTACACCTTC
>.|TRBV28|TRBJ1-1|.
CASSWTDRTEAFF
TGTGCCAGCAGCTGGACCGATAGGACAGAAGCTTTCTTT
>TRBD1|TRBV15|TRBJ1-2|few
CATSFPGQGCTF
TGTGCCACCAGCTTTCCGGGACAGGGCTGCACCTTC
>TRBD2|TRBV13|TRBJ2-7|.
CASSATSGAEEQYF
TGTGCCAGCAGCGCCACTAGCGGGGCCGAGGAGCAGTACTTC
>.|TRBV7-9|TRBJ1-1|.
CASSLVEVGLRDTEAFF
TGTGCCAGCAGCTTAGTGGAGGTTGGGCTAAGGGACACTGAAGCTTTCTTT
>.|TRBV7-9|TRBJ2-7|.
CASSTLGPSYEQYF
TGTGCCAGCAGCACCCTTGGTCCTTCCTACGAGCAGTACTTC
>TRBD2|TRBV30|TRBJ2-2|.
CAWSSGKGTGELFF
TGTGCCTGGAGCAGCGGGAAGGGAACCGGGGAGCTGTTTTTT
>TRBD1|TRBV14|TRBJ2-5|.
CASSQVAQGARETQYF
TGTGCCAGCAGCCAAGTCGCTCAGGGGGCGCGAGAGACCCAGTACTTC
>TRBD1|TRBV9|TRBJ2-2|.
CASSVRRQGANTGELFF
TGTGCCAGCAGCGTTCGTAGACAGGGGGCGAACACCGGGGAGCTGTTTTTT
>.|TRBV4-1|TRBJ2-7|.
CASSQGVPGYEQYF
TGCGCCAGCAGCCAGGGAGTTCCGGGCTACGAGCAGTACTTC
>.|TRBV7-8|TRBJ2-5|medium-sized
CASSFPRGGGGAETQYF
TGTGCCAGCAGCTTCCCCCGCGGAGGGGGCGGAGCGGAGACCCAGTACTTC
>TRBD1|TRBV10-1|TRBJ2-2|.
CASPQGQVDTGELFF
TGCGCCAGCCCCCAGGGACAGGTTGACACCGGGGAGCTGTTTTTT
>TRBD2|TRBV10-3|TRBJ2-7|.
CASRLAGAYEQYF
TGTGCCAGCCGACTAGCGGGAGCCTACGAGCAGTACTTC
>.|TRBV7-2|TRBJ1-1|.
CASSSTQGYTEAFF
TGTGCCAGCAGTTCCACACAGGGATACACTGAAGCTTTCTTT
>.|TRBV28|TRBJ1-5|once
CASSFGGARGNQPQHF
TGTGCCAGCAGTTTTGGAGGGGCCCGGGGCAATCAGCCCCAGCATTTT
>.|TRBV6-1|TRBJ2-7|.
CASTYQGSDYF
TGTGCCAGCACCTATCAGGGCTCAGACTACTTC
>.|TRBV29-1|TRBJ1-1|few
CSAGRDFMNTEAFF
TGCAGCGCCGGCCGGGATTTTATGAACACTGAAGCTTTCTTT
>.|TRBV9|TRBJ2-7|.
CASSGDGYEQYF
TGTGCCAGCAGCGGGGACGGCTACGAGCAGTACTTC